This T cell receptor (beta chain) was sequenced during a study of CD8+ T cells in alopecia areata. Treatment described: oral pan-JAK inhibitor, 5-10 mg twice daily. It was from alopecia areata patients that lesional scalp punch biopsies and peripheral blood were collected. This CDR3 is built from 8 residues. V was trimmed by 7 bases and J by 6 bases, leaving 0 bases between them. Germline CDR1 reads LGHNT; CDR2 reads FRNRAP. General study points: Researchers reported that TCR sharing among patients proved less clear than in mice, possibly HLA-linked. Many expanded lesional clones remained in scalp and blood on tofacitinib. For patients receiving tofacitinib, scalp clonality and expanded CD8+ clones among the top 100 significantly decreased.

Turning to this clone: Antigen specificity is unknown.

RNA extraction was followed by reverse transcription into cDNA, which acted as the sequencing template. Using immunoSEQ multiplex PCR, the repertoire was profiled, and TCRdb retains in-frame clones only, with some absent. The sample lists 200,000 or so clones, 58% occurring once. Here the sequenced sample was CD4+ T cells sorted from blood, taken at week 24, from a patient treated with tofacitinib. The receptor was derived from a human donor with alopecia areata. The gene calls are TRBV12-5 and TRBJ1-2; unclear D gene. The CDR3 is CASDGYTF. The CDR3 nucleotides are TGTGCTAGTGATGGCTACACCTTC.